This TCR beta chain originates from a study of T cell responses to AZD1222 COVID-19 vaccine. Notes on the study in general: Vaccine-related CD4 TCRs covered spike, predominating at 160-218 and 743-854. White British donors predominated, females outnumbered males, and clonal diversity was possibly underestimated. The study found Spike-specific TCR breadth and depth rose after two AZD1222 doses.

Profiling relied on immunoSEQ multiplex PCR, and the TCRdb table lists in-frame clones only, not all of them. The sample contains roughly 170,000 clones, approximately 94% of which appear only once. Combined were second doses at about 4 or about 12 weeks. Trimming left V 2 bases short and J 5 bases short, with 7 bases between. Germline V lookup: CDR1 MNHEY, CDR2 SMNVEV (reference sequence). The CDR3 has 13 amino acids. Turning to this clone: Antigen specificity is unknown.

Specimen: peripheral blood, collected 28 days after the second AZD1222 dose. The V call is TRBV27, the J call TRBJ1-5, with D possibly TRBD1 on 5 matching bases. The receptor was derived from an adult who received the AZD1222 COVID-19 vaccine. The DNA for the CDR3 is TGTGCCAGCAGTTTACGGGGGGATCAGCCCCAGCATTTT. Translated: CASSLRGDQPQHF.